The source of this TCR beta chain is a study of T cells in Graves' hyperthyroidism and ophthalmopathy. It was RNA transcripts that yielded the amplified TCR beta CDR3 regions. RT-PCR in the first round (using the HTBI primer set) targeted the TCR CDR3. From the multiplex PCR reads, TCRdb called clonotypes with MiXCR, one entry per CDR3 protein. The sample contains approximately 150,000 distinct CDR3 sequences, about 9.4% of which appear only once. This clonotype was observed at least ten times. Its antigen is as yet unknown. Study-wide results and caveats: Model predictions of ophthalmopathy came a median approximately 6 months before onset.

This CDR3 comprises 14 residues. CDR1 and CDR2 from the germline V gene are SEHNR and FQNEAQ (reference sequence). The trim removed 8 bases at V and 1 base at J, leaving 3 bases unmatched. V is TRBV7-9 and J is TRBJ2-2; 8 nucleotides align to TRBD2. This clonotype was obtained from a woman aged 18-30 years with Graves' hyperthyroidism that later progressed to Graves' ophthalmopathy. The sequenced material came from blood. Here the CDR3 reads CASRGGMNTGELFF. The CDR3 DNA reads as TGTGCCAGCCGGGGGGGAATGAACACCGGGGAGCTGTTTTTT.